These 8 T cell receptor beta chains share one sample of origin, sequenced in a study of OX40 agonist ivuxolimab in advanced cancers. Assay: immunoSEQ multiplex PCR; the TCRdb copy retains only in-frame clones and omits some. This table has about 49,000 clones, approximately 88% appearing once. This material consisted of CD4+ or CD8+ T cells sorted from blood, taken in a trial of the OX40 agonist ivuxolimab. All receptors derive from an adult with an advanced solid tumor such as melanoma, head and neck, liver or kidney cancer.

This clone was observed many times. V gene TRBV19 combines with J gene TRBJ1-2, with 8 bases identical to TRBD1. The CDR3 consists of 12 residues. Per the germline V gene, CDR1 is LNHDA and CDR2 is SQIVND (reference sequence). Trimming cost V 5 bases and J 6 bases; bases outside gene matches: 2. In nucleotides, the CDR3 is TGTGCCAGTAGTCGACAGGGGAATGGCTACACCTTC. Its translation: CASSRQGNGYTF.

Turning to this clone: One end of the junction is discordant with germline, which a read error may explain. The rearrangement links TRBV6-5 to TRBJ1-1, with D tentatively TRBD1 (6 bases). Germline loops: CDR1 MNHEY, CDR2 SVGAGI. The CDR3 is made up of 15 amino acids. The CDR3 coding sequence is TGTGCCAGCAGTGGGAACAGGGTAGGGCACACAGAAGCTTTCTTT. This codes for CASSGNRVGHTEAFF.

V usage is TRBV20-1 and J usage is TRBJ2-3; D not resolved. Between the trimmed V and J ends, which lost 4 bases and 8 bases, there was a span of 10 bases. The germline V gene encodes CDR1 DFQATT and CDR2 SNEGSKA (reference sequence). The CDR3 consists of 11 residues. CDR3 region: CSAKTEATQYF. CDR3 nucleotides: TGCAGTGCTAAGACTGAGGCTACGCAGTATTTT.

The chain joins TRBV6-1 to TRBJ1-3, with 8 nucleotides matching TRBD1. The CDR3 consists of 15 residues. The J segment lost 2 bases and the V segment lost 3 bases, leaving 3 bases of the junction unmatched. The germline V gene has CDR1 MNHNS and CDR2 SASEGT. The CDR3 DNA follows: TGTGCCAGCAGTGAGGACAGGGTCCCTGGAAACACCATATATTTT. This translates into CASSEDRVPGNTIYF.

Concerning this clone: Other nucleotide sequences from this sample produce the same CDR3. The chain uses TRBV4-1 and TRBJ2-3; D is ambiguous. V lost 1 base and J lost 3, with 8 bases in between. The germline V gene encodes CDR1 MGHRA and CDR2 YSYEKL. The CDR3 sequence is 14 residues long. The CDR3 is CASSQGRATDTQYF. The CDR3 bases are TGCGCCAGCAGCCAAGGGCGAGCTACAGATACGCAGTATTTT.

This clone was detected ten times or more. This rearrangement joins TRBV5-1 to TRBJ2-2; D is uncertain. The CDR3 contains 14 residues. Looked up from germline, CDR1 is SGHRS and CDR2 is YFSETQ. Trimming left V 1 base short and J 7 bases short, with 11 bases between. The DNA for the CDR3 is TGCGCCAGCAGCTTGTTAAGGGAACGCGGGGAGCTGTTTTTT. Translation: CASSLLRERGELFF.

The V gene is TRBV2, the J gene TRBJ2-7; TRBD1 matches at 7 bases. Germline V lookup: CDR1 SNHLY, CDR2 FYNNEI. The CDR3 covers 12 residues. The trim removed 7 bases at V and 7 bases at J, leaving 7 bases unmatched. As DNA, the CDR3 is TGTGCCAGCAAACAGGGGCCCCGGGAGCAGTACTTC. This sequence encodes CASKQGPREQYF. Full variable domain (remainder filled in from reference TRBV2 and TRBJ2-7): EPEVTQTPSHQVTQMGQEVILRCVPISNHLYFYWYRQILGQKVEFLVSFYNNEISEKSEIFDDQFSVERPDGSNFTLKIRSTKLEDSAMYFCASKQGPREQYFGPGTRLTVT.

This sequence joins TRBV5-1 and TRBJ1-2; weak D call: TRBD1 (5 bases). Germline V lookup: CDR1 SGHRS, CDR2 YFSETQ. The ends were cut back, 2 bases at V and 8 bases at J, with 13 bases in the middle. The length of the CDR3 is 13 residues. This CDR3 reads CASSFAPRDGYTF. CDR3 nucleotide sequence: TGCGCCAGCAGCTTTGCCCCCAGGGACGGCTACACCTTC.